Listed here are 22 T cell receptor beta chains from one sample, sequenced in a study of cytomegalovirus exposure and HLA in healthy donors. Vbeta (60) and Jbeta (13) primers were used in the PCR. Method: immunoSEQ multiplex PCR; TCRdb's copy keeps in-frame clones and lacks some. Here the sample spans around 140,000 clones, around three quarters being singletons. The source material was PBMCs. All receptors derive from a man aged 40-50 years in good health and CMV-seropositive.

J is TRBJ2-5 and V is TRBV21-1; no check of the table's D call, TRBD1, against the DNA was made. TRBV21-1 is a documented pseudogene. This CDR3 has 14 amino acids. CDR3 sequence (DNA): TGTGCCAGCAGCAAAGCGCAGGGGAAAGAGACCCAGTACTTC. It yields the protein CASSKAQGKETQYF.

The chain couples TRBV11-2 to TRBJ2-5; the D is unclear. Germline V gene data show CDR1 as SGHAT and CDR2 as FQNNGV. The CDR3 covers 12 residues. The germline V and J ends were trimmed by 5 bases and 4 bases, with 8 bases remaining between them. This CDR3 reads CASSLARETQYF. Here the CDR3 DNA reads TGTGCCAGCAGCCTGGCCCGAGAGACCCAGTACTTC.

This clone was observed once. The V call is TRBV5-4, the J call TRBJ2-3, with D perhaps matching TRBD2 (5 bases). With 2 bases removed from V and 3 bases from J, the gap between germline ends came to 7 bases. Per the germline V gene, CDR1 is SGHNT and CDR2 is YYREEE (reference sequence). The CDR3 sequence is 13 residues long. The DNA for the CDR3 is TGTGCCAGCAGCTTTGGACTGACAGATACGCAGTATTTT. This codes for CASSFGLTDTQYF.

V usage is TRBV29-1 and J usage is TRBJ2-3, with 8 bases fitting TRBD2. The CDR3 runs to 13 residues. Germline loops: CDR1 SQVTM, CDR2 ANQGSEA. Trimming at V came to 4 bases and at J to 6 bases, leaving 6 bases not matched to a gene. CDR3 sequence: CSVGGLDADTQYF. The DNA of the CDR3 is TGCAGCGTTGGGGGACTAGATGCGGATACGCAGTATTTT.

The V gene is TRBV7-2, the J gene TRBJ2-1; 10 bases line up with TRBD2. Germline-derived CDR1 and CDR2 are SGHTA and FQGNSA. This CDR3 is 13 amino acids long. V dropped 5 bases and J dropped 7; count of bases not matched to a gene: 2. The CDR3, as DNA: TGTGCCAGCAGCGCGACTAGCGGGAATGAGCAGTTCTTC. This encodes CASSATSGNEQFF.

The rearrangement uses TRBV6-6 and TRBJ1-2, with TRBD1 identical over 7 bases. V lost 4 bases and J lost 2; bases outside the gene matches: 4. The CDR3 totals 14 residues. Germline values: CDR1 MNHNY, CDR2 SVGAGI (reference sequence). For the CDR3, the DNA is TGTGCCAGCAGTTCGACAGGGCCCAACTATGGCTACACCTTC. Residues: CASSSTGPNYGYTF.

The CDR3 loop is CSAYLAGLNTGELFF. The DNA for the CDR3 is TGCAGCGCCTACCTAGCGGGTCTAAACACCGGGGAGCTGTTTTTT. This chain links TRBV29-1 with TRBJ2-2; TRBD2 aligns across 8 bases. This CDR3 has 15 residues. Germline assignment: CDR1 SQVTM and CDR2 ANQGSEA. The trim removed 7 bases at V and 2 bases at J, leaving 9 bases unmatched.

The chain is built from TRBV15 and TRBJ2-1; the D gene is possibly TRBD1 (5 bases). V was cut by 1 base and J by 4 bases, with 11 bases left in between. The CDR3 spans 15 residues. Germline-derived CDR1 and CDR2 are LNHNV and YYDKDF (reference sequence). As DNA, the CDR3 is TGTGCCACCAGCAGAGTTGGGGCTTTGTACAATGAGCAGTTCTTC. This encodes CATSRVGALYNEQFF.

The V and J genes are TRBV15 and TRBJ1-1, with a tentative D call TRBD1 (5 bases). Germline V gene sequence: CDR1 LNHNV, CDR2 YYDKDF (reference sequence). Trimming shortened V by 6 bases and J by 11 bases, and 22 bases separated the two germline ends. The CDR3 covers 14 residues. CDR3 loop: CATRWGSSPEGAFF. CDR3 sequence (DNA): TGTGCCACCAGGTGGGGCTCCTCGCCTGAAGGTGCTTTCTTT.

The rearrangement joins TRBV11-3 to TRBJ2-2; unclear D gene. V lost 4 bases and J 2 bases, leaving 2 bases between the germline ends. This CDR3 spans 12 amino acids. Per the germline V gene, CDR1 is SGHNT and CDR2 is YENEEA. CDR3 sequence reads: CASSSNTGELFF. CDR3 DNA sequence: TGTGCCAGCAGCTCAAACACCGGGGAGCTGTTTTTT.

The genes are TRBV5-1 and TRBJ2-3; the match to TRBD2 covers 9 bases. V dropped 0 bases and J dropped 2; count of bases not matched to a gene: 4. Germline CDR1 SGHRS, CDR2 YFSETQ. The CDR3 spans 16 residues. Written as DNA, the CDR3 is TGCGCCAGCAGCTTGGAGGGCGGGAGGGCCACAGATACGCAGTATTTT. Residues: CASSLEGGRATDTQYF.

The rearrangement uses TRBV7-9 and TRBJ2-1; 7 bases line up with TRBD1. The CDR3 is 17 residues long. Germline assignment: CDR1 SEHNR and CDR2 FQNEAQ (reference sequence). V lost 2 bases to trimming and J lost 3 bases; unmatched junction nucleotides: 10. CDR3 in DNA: TGTGCCAGCAGCTTAAACCCCCCCGGGACAGTCTACAATGAGCAGTTCTTC. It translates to CASSLNPPGTVYNEQFF.

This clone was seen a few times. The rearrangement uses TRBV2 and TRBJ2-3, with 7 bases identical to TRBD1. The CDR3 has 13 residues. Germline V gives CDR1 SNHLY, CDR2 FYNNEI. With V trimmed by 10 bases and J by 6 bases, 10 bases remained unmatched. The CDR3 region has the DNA TGTGCCACCTTACAGGGGCAGGGGGATACGCAGTATTTT. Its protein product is CATLQGQGDTQYF.

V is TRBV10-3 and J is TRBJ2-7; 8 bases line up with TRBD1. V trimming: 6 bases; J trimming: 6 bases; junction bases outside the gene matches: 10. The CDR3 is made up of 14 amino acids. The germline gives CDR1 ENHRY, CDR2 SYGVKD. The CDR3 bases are TGTGCCATCAGGGGGGCCCAGGGGGCGGTCGAGCAGTACTTC. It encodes CAIRGAQGAVEQYF.

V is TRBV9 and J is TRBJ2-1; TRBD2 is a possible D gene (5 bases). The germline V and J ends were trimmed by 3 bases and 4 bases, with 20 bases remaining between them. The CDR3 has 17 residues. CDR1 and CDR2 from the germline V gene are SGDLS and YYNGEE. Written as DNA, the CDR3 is TGTGCCAGCAGCGCCCCTAGTGGGAGACGCCAATACAATGAGCAGTTCTTC. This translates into CASSAPSGRRQYNEQFF.

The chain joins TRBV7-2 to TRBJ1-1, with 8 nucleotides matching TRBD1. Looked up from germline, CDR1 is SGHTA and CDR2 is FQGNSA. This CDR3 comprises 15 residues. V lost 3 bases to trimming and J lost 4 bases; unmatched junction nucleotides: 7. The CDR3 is CASSFQTGEFTEAFF. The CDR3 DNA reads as TGTGCCAGCAGCTTCCAGACAGGGGAGTTCACTGAAGCTTTCTTT. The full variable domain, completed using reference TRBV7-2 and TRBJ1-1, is GAGVSQSPSNKVTEKGKDVELRCDPISGHTALYWYRQSLGQGLEFLIYFQGNSAPDKSGLPSDRFSAERTGGSVSTLTIQRTQQEDSAVYLCASSFQTGEFTEAFFGQGTRLTVV.

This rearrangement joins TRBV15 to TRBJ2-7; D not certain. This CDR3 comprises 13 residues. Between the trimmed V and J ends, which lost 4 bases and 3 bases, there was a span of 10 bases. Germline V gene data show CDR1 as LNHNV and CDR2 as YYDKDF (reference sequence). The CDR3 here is CATSTLVHYEQYF. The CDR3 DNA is TGTGCCACCAGCACCCTGGTACACTACGAGCAGTACTTC.

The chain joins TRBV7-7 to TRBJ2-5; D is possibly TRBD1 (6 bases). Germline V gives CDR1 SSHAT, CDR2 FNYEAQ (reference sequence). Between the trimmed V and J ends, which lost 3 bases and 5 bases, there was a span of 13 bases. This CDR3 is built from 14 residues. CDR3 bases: TGTGCCAGCAGCTTGACAGGCCAGAGGGAGACCCAGTACTTC. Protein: CASSLTGQRETQYF.

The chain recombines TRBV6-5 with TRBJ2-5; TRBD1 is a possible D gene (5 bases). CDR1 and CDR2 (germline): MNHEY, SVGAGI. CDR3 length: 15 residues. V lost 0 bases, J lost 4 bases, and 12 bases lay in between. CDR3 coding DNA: TGTGCCAGCAGTTACTCGAGCAGGGTGGGAGAGACCCAGTACTTC. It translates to CASSYSSRVGETQYF.

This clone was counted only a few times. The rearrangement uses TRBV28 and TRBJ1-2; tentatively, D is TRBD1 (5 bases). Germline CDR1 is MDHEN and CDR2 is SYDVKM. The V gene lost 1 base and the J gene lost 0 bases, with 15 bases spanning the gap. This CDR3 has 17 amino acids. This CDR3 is CASSLSRGILANYGYTF. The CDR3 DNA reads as TGTGCCAGCAGTTTATCTCGGGGGATACTCGCTAACTATGGCTACACCTTC.

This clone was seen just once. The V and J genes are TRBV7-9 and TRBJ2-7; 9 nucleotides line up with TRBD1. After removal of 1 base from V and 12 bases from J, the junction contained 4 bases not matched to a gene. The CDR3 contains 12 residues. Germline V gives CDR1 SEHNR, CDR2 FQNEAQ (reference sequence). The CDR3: CASSLDRGQRYF. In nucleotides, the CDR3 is TGTGCCAGCAGCTTAGACAGGGGGCAAAGGTACTTC.

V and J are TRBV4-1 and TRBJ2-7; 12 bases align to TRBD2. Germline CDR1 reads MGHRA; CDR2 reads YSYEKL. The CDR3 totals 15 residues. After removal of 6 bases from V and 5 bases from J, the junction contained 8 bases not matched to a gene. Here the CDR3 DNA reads TGCGCCAGCAGACCGACTAGCGGGAGAGCTAACGAGCAGTACTTC. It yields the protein CASRPTSGRANEQYF.